This entry concerns a single TCR beta chain. What it recognizes is unknown. These data belong to a study of cytomegalovirus exposure and HLA in healthy donors. Findings and caveats of the study: TCR beta V segments were, for the most part, productive about 87% or about 30% of the time in an earlier analysis. Among donors in an Asian-associated ancestry cluster, a later analysis reportedly found fewer N-insertions than the roughly 680-donor mean.

These donors, healthy bone marrow donors, were studied. Likely unrecorded immune exposures existed in these nominally healthy donors. CDR3 length: 15 residues. Per the germline V gene, CDR1 is LNHNV and CDR2 is YYDKDF (reference sequence). V dropped 0 bases and J dropped 6 bases, with 15 bases sitting between them. 13 Jbeta primers and 60 Vbeta primers were used for the PCR. The repertoire was sequenced with immunoSEQ multiplex PCR; TCRdb's copy has only in-frame clones and lacks some. Of around 70,000 clones in the sample, over 50% are singletons; the top ten hold approximately 2.8%. The sequencing input was PBMCs. The sequence was collected from a man aged 25-45 years in good health and CMV-seronegative. V is TRBV15 and J is TRBJ2-7; a weak D match, TRBD1 (6 bases). The DNA of the CDR3 is TGTGCCACCAGCAGAGATCACAGGGTGGGGCGCGAGCAGTACTTC. Translating gives CATSRDHRVGREQYF.